Below are 31 T cell receptor beta chains sequenced from a single sample in a study of T-cell reconstitution after alpha-beta-depleted transplantation in children. Unique molecular identifiers tagged the TCRbeta library. TCRdb re-called the PCR reads with MiXCR, one entry per CDR3 protein. The sample has about 170,000 distinct CDR3 sequences, over 8.5% seen once. Here the sequenced sample was PBMCs, taken before TCRalphabeta/CD19-depleted stem cell transplant. These receptors all come from a boy aged 2-15 years with acute myeloid leukemia, due to receive a stem cell transplant.

This clonotype was observed many times. The genes are TRBV7-2 and TRBJ2-7, with D possibly matching TRBD2 (7 bases). The germline CDR1 and CDR2 sequences are SGHTA and FQGNSA. The CDR3 is made up of 15 amino acids. The germline V and J ends were trimmed by 0 bases and 4 bases, with 13 bases remaining between them. CDR3 residues: CASSLAGGGRYEQYV. In DNA form, the CDR3 reads TGTGCCAGCAGCTTAGCGGGAGGGGGTAGGTACGAGCAGTACGTC.

This clonotype was counted at least ten times. This chain links TRBV2 with TRBJ2-1, with 12 positions matching TRBD2. Losses at the gene ends were 6 bases for V and 11 bases for J; bases not matched to a gene: 5. This CDR3 contains 13 residues. Germline CDR1 reads SNHLY; CDR2 reads FYNNEI. In nucleotides, the CDR3 is TGTGCCAGCAGGGGTGGACTAGCGGGGAAGCAGTTCTTC. Translating gives CASRGGLAGKQFF.

This clonotype has a count of ten or more. V and J are TRBV27 and TRBJ2-1; no firm D call. V lost 2 bases to trimming and J lost 2 bases, with 4 bases between them. Germline CDR1 reads MNHEY; CDR2 reads SMNVEV (reference sequence). The CDR3 consists of 13 residues. CDR3 sequence reads: CASSLRTYNEQFF. The CDR3 region has the DNA TGTGCCAGCAGTTTACGGACCTACAATGAGCAGTTCTTC.

This clonotype was seen at least ten times. The CDR3 loop reads CASSLAGGRDRSTF. As DNA, the CDR3 is TGTGCCAGCAGCTTAGCTGGTGGGCGGGACCGCTCCACCTTC. V is TRBV7-2 and J is TRBJ1-2; D possibly corresponds to TRBD1 (5 bases). The CDR3 loop spans 14 amino acids. In germline, CDR1 is SGHTA, CDR2 FQGNSA. Trimming pared 0 bases from V and 13 bases from J, leaving 18 bases between.

This clonotype has at least ten counts. The gene calls are TRBV5-1 and TRBJ1-1, with TRBD1 matching over 7 bases. Germline V gene sequence: CDR1 SGHRS, CDR2 YFSETQ. The CDR3 is 17 residues long. The V gene end was trimmed by 4 bases and the J gene end by 0 bases; junction bases not matched to a gene: 12. CDR3 in amino acids: CASSPMVLQGVNTEAFF. The CDR3, as DNA: TGCGCCAGCAGCCCGATGGTTTTGCAGGGGGTGAACACTGAAGCTTTCTTT.

This clonotype was detected ten times or more. The gene calls are TRBV5-5 and TRBJ2-7, with TRBD1 matching over 12 bases. Germline V CDR1 and CDR2: SGHKS, YYEKEE (reference sequence). There are 17 residues in the CDR3. The J segment lost 1 base and the V segment lost 4 bases, leaving 9 bases of the junction unmatched. The CDR3 here is CASSRGTGGAGSYEQYV. The CDR3, as DNA: TGTGCCAGCAGCCGCGGGACAGGGGGCGCGGGTTCCTACGAGCAGTACGTC.

The gene calls are TRBV5-1 and TRBJ2-1, with 8 bases aligning to TRBD2. CDR1 SGHRS and CDR2 YFSETQ come from the germline V gene. The CDR3 has 13 amino acids. Trimming took 4 bases from V and 9 from J; bases not matched to a gene: 6. CDR3 nucleotide sequence: TGCGCCAGCAGCCGGGGGGGGGACACTGAGCAGTTCTTC. The encoded protein is CASSRGGDTEQFF.

In this sample, this clonotype turned up many times. The rearrangement joins TRBV2 to TRBJ2-1; D is unclear. Trimming removed 6 bases at V and 7 bases at J, with 7 bases between. The germline V gene has CDR1 SNHLY and CDR2 FYNNEI. The length of the CDR3 is 11 residues. DNA for the CDR3: TGTGCCAGCAGGGGGTGGAATGAGCAGTTCTTC. Its translation: CASRGWNEQFF.

This clonotype is a singleton in its sample. The rearrangement uses TRBV2 and TRBJ1-1; D call uncertain. Between the trimmed V and J ends, which lost 3 bases and 2 bases, there was a span of 7 bases. Per the germline V gene, CDR1 is SNHLY and CDR2 is FYNNEI. The CDR3 sequence is 13 residues long. Here the CDR3 reads CASSEVRNTEAFF. The CDR3 DNA follows: TGTGCCAGCAGTGAGGTCAGAAACACTGAAGCTTTCTTT.

Note on this clonotype: The germline gene is not matched at one end of the junction; a read error may be the cause. This chain connects TRBV4-2 to TRBJ2-5; D is uncertain. The length of the CDR3 is 17 residues. Germline CDR1 LGHNA, CDR2 YNFKEQ. The CDR3 coding sequence is TGTGCCAGCAGCAACCAAGTACTCCTCGTGACACAAGAGACCCGGTACTTC. Its translation: CASSNQVLLVTQETRYF.

This clonotype was seen at least ten times. The chain carries TRBV20-1 and TRBJ2-5, with TRBD2 matching over 9 bases. The germline CDR1 and CDR2 sequences are DFQATT and SNEGSKA (reference sequence). The length of the CDR3 is 15 residues. J gave up 5 bases and V 0 bases, and 7 bases lay outside the gene matches. DNA of the CDR3: TGCAGTGCTAGAGATCTGGCGGGAGGGCCGGAGACCCAGTACTTC. It specifies CSARDLAGGPETQYF.

Only a few counts were recorded for this clonotype. This chain links TRBV5-1 with TRBJ1-6, with a possible D match to TRBD1 (5 bases). The CDR3 sequence is 15 residues long. The V and J ends lost 1 base and 5 bases respectively, with 10 bases between them. CDR1 is SGHRS, CDR2 YFSETQ, per germline. CDR3 residues: CASSLRIGDNSPLHF. CDR3 DNA: TGCGCCAGCAGCTTGCGGATAGGGGATAATTCACCCCTCCACTTT.

This clonotype showed up many times. The chain links TRBV20-1 to TRBJ1-5; no reliable D call. Per the germline V gene, CDR1 is DFQATT and CDR2 is SNEGSKA (reference sequence). V gave up 0 bases and J gave up 3 bases, with 12 bases separating them. This CDR3 spans 15 amino acids. The CDR3 loop is CSARDRGQFNQPQHF. DNA of the CDR3: TGCAGTGCTAGAGATCGAGGTCAGTTCAATCAGCCCCAGCATTTT.

This clonotype was counted ten times or more. V is TRBV18 and J is TRBJ1-1; weak D call: TRBD1 (6 bases). The V end lost 1 base, the J end lost 1 base, and 7 bases lay between the germline ends. This CDR3 has 14 amino acids. Looked up from germline, CDR1 is KGHSH and CDR2 is LQKENI. Here the CDR3 DNA reads TGTGCCAGCTCACCACAGACAGGGAACACTGAAGCTTTCTTT. Protein sequence: CASSPQTGNTEAFF.

The table lists this clonotype with many counts. The V and J genes are TRBV10-2 and TRBJ1-2; D uncertain. The CDR3 is made up of 13 amino acids. Germline CDR1 is WSHSY and CDR2 is SAAADI. Trimming removed 2 bases at V and 2 bases at J, with 6 bases between. The CDR3 loop is CASSEQRNYGYTF. The DNA for the CDR3 is TGCGCCAGCAGTGAGCAGCGAAACTATGGCTACACCTTC.

This clonotype was seen ten or more times. V usage is TRBV7-9 and J usage is TRBJ2-3; TRBD2 matches at 7 bases. This CDR3 is built from 16 residues. Germline values: CDR1 SEHNR, CDR2 FQNEAQ (reference sequence). Trimming cost V 5 bases and J 0 bases; bases outside gene matches: 8. The CDR3 nucleotides are TGTGCCAGCAGCCCCAGCGCGGGGGTTAGCACAGATACGCAGTATTTT. It encodes CASSPSAGVSTDTQYF.

As regards this clonotype: A clone one base away is much larger, so this may be a read error. The rearrangement joins TRBV7-2 to TRBJ1-5; no firm D call. The CDR3 is 15 amino acids. The germline V gene has CDR1 SGHTA and CDR2 FQGNSA. CDR3 DNA sequence: TGTGCCAGCAGCTTAGAAGTTGAGGCGAATCAGCCCCAGAATTTT. Translating gives CASSLEVEANQPQNF. Variable domain in full (rest from reference TRBV7-2 and TRBJ1-5): GAGVSQSPSNKVTEKGKDVELRCDPISGHTALYWYRQSLGQGLEFLIYFQGNSAPDKSGLPSDRFSAERTGGSVSTLTIQRTQQEDSAVYLCASSLEVEANQPQNFGDGTRLSIL.

This clonotype came up many times. V is TRBV5-7 and J is TRBJ2-1; the D is unclear. Being an ORF, TRBV5-7 has a function that is uncertain. The CDR3 totals 16 residues. The V gene lost 6 bases and the J gene lost 2 bases, with 18 bases spanning the gap. The CDR3 loop is CASNAAEIMAYNEQFF. DNA for the CDR3: TGTGCCAGCAACGCCGCCGAAATCATGGCCTACAATGAGCAGTTCTTC.

Comment on this clonotype: This may come from a read error, since a much larger clone is one base off. The J gene is TRBJ1-3, the V gene TRBV7-9; no reliable D call. Germline loops: CDR1 SEHNR, CDR2 FQNEAQ (reference sequence). V dropped 2 bases and J dropped 11 bases, with 19 bases sitting between them. This CDR3 spans 15 amino acids. The CDR3 protein is CASSLPLLEYNAIYF. CDR3 DNA: TGTGCCAGCAGCTTACCCCTCCTAGAGTATAACGCCATATATTTT.

This clonotype appeared many times. V is TRBV5-1 and J is TRBJ2-7; 11 bases map to TRBD1. Looked up from germline, CDR1 is SGHRS and CDR2 is YFSETQ. The trim removed 3 bases at V and 3 bases at J, leaving 2 bases unmatched. This CDR3 has 14 residues. The CDR3 DNA is TGCGCCAGCAGCTGGACAGGGGGCGGCTACGAGCAGTACTTC. It codes for CASSWTGGGYEQYF. Looking up the rest from reference TRBV5-1 and TRBJ2-7 gives the full variable domain: KAGVTQTPRYLIKTRGQQVTLSCSPISGHRSVSWYQQTPGQGLQFLFEYFSETQRNKGNFPGRFSGRQFSNSRSEMNVSTLELGDSALYLCASSWTGGGYEQYFGPGTRLTVT.

This clonotype was picked up many times. The V and J genes are TRBV20-1 and TRBJ2-3; 8 nucleotides agree with TRBD1. V was pared by 4 bases and J by 3 bases, with 12 bases of the junction left unmatched. This CDR3 spans 16 amino acids. Germline lookup yields CDR1 DFQATT and CDR2 SNEGSKA (reference sequence). CDR3 amino acids: CSATRDRRMWTDTQYF. In nucleotides, the CDR3 is TGCAGTGCTACCCGGGACAGGAGGATGTGGACAGATACGCAGTATTTT.

This clonotype was recorded many times. V usage is TRBV20-1 and J usage is TRBJ2-1; D remains unclear. V was shortened by 2 bases and J by 5 bases, with 4 bases between the two germline ends. This CDR3 has 11 amino acids. Germline V gene sequence: CDR1 DFQATT, CDR2 SNEGSKA (reference sequence). The CDR3 spells CSARSNNEQFF. CDR3 coding DNA: TGCAGTGCTAGAAGTAACAATGAGCAGTTCTTC.

Notes on this clonotype: Being one base from a much bigger clone, this may be a read error. V gene TRBV10-3 combines with J gene TRBJ1-2; D is unclear. The CDR3 contains 13 residues. The germline CDR1 and CDR2 sequences are ENHRY and SYGVKD. In DNA form, the CDR3 reads TGTGCCATCAGTGGCACAGAGGCCTATGGCGACACCTTC. This encodes CAISGTEAYGDTF.

Remarks on this clonotype: A much larger clone is a single base away; this may be a read error. The chain joins TRBV12-3 or TRBV12-4 to TRBJ1-2; 7 bases fit TRBD1. Losses at the gene ends were 4 bases for V and 3 bases for J; bases not matched to a gene: 5. The CDR3 sequence is 14 residues long. CDR3 sequence reads: CASSSGTGDYGYTF. In DNA form, the CDR3 reads TGTGCCAGCAGTTCAGGCACAGGGGACTATGGCTACACCTTC.

With respect to this clonotype: A read error may be the cause here, since a much bigger clone is one base away. The V and J genes are TRBV7-3 and TRBJ2-3; 11 nucleotides match TRBD2. V lost 1 base and J lost 2; bases outside the gene matches: 5. This CDR3 is built from 17 residues. Germline V gene lookup returns CDR1 SGHTA and CDR2 FQGTGA. CDR3 in DNA: TGTGCCAGCAGCTTAATTCGACTAGCGGGGACCACAGATACGCAGTATTTT. The encoded protein is CASSLIRLAGTTDTQYF.

This clonotype was counted at least ten times. The rearrangement links TRBV27 to TRBJ2-5, with D perhaps TRBD1 (6 bases). This CDR3 has 16 amino acids. Germline CDR1 is MNHEY and CDR2 is SMNVEV (reference sequence). Trimming stripped 6 bases from V and 1 base from J, with 18 bases between. This CDR3 reads CASSYSGVSGQETQYF. For the CDR3, the DNA is TGTGCCAGCAGCTACTCAGGGGTTTCGGGCCAAGAGACCCAGTACTTC.

At least ten counts were recorded for this clonotype. This chain links TRBV10-3 with TRBJ1-3; D perhaps matches TRBD1 (6 bases). Trimming pared 7 bases from V and 2 bases from J, leaving 6 bases between. The germline gives CDR1 ENHRY, CDR2 SYGVKD. This CDR3 spans 12 amino acids. This chain's CDR3 is CAITGAGNTIYF. As DNA, the CDR3 is TGTGCCATCACAGGGGCTGGAAACACCATATATTTT.

This clonotype was seen a handful of times. The CDR3 DNA follows: TGTGCCAGCAGCTTTGGACTAGGGTACAATGAGCAGTTCTTC. It codes for CASSFGLGYNEQFF. The J gene is TRBJ2-1, the V gene TRBV5-4, with TRBD2 matching over 7 bases. J was trimmed by 4 bases and V by 2 bases; bases with no gene match: 3. This CDR3 region has 14 residues. The germline CDR1 and CDR2 sequences are SGHNT and YYREEE (reference sequence).

This clonotype was recorded many times. The chain combines TRBV20-1 with TRBJ2-5; 7 positions match TRBD2. Per the germline V gene, CDR1 is DFQATT and CDR2 is SNEGSKA (reference sequence). Trimming cost V 7 bases and J 5 bases; bases outside gene matches: 10. The length of the CDR3 is 13 residues. In nucleotides, the CDR3 is TGCAGTGTCCTGGCGGGGACTATGGAGACCCAGTACTTC. Translating gives CSVLAGTMETQYF.

This clonotype came up many times. The rearrangement links TRBV28 to TRBJ2-5; the D gene is possibly TRBD2 (6 bases). The germline V and J ends were trimmed by 8 bases and 2 bases, with 12 bases remaining between them. CDR3 length: 13 amino acids. Germline lookup yields CDR1 MDHEN and CDR2 SYDVKM. CDR3 bases: TGTGCCAGCGGGGCCGGGACTCAAGAGACCCAGTACTTC. Residues: CASGAGTQETQYF. The full variable domain, with the rest looked up from reference TRBV28 and TRBJ2-5, is DVKVTQSSRYLVKRTGEKVFLECVQDMDHENMFWYRQDPGLGLRLIYFSYDVKMKEKGDIPEGYSVSREKKERFSLILESASTNQTSMYLCASGAGTQETQYFGPGTRLLVL.

This clonotype was detected ten times or more. The chain uses TRBV7-8 and TRBJ1-2, with D perhaps TRBD1 (5 bases). The CDR3 totals 13 residues. V lost 6 bases to trimming and J lost 1 base, with 9 bases between them. Germline V gene sequence: CDR1 SGHVS, CDR2 FQNEAQ. The CDR3 spells CASRRGYNYGYTF. DNA of the CDR3: TGTGCCAGCAGGAGGGGATATAACTATGGCTACACCTTC. The complete variable domain, with remaining parts taken from reference TRBV7-8 and TRBJ1-2, reads GAGVSQSPRYKVAKRGQDVALRCDPISGHVSLFWYQQALGQGPEFLTYFQNEAQLDKSGLPSDRFFAERPEGSVSTLKIQRTQQEDSAVYLCASRRGYNYGYTFGSGTRLTVV.